This entry features one T cell receptor beta chain sequence. Antigen unknown. V dropped 3 bases and J dropped 4 bases, with 15 bases sitting between them. This CDR3 spans 15 amino acids. Germline V lookup: CDR1 SGHTA, CDR2 FQGTGA. The sample originates from a study of CD8+CD57+ T cells in acquired aplastic anemia. Turning to the study itself: Sorted CD4+ and CD8+ cells yielded DNA averaging approximately 3.5 ug.

TCR beta VDJ and CDR3 profiling used genomic DNA as template. A single record per CDR3 protein comes from TCRdb applying MiXCR to the reads. The sample has a few hundred thousand distinct CDR3 sequences, 82% seen once. All sequencing subjects had displayed CD8+CD57+ cell expansion on flow cytometry. Patients, without exception, had severe acquired aplastic anemia. Study results and limitations: Twenty-nine was the count of CD8+ CDR3 sequences that patients shared with controls. Patients showed no significant difference from controls in CD8+ Simpson's diversity.

The sequence was obtained from a human donor with aplastic anemia. V gene TRBV7-3 combines with J gene TRBJ1-1; D possibly corresponds to TRBD1 (6 bases). Input material: sorted CD4+, CD8+, or CD8+CD57+ T cells (not recorded which) from PBMCs. CDR3 in amino acids: CASSFGLTGTTEAFF. DNA for the CDR3: TGTGCCAGCAGCTTCGGGCTGACAGGTACCACTGAAGCTTTCTTT.